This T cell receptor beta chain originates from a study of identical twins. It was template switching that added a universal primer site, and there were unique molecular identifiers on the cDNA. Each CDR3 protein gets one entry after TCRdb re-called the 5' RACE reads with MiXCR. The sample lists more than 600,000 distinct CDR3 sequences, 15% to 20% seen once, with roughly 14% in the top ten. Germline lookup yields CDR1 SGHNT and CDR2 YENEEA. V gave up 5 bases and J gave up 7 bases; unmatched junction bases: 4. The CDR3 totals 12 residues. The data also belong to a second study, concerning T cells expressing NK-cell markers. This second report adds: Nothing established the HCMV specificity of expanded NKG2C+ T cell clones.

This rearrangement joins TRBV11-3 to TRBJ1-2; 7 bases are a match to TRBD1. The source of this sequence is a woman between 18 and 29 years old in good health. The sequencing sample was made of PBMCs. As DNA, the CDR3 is TGTGCCAGCAGCGCTTACAGGGGTGGCTACACCTTC. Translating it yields CASSAYRGGYTF. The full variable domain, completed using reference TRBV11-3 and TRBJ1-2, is EAGVVQSPRYKIIEKKQPVAFWCNPISGHNTLYWYLQNLGQGPELLIRYENEEAVDDSQLPKDRFSAERLKGVDSTLKIQPAELGDSAVYLCASSAYRGGYTFGSGTRLTVV.